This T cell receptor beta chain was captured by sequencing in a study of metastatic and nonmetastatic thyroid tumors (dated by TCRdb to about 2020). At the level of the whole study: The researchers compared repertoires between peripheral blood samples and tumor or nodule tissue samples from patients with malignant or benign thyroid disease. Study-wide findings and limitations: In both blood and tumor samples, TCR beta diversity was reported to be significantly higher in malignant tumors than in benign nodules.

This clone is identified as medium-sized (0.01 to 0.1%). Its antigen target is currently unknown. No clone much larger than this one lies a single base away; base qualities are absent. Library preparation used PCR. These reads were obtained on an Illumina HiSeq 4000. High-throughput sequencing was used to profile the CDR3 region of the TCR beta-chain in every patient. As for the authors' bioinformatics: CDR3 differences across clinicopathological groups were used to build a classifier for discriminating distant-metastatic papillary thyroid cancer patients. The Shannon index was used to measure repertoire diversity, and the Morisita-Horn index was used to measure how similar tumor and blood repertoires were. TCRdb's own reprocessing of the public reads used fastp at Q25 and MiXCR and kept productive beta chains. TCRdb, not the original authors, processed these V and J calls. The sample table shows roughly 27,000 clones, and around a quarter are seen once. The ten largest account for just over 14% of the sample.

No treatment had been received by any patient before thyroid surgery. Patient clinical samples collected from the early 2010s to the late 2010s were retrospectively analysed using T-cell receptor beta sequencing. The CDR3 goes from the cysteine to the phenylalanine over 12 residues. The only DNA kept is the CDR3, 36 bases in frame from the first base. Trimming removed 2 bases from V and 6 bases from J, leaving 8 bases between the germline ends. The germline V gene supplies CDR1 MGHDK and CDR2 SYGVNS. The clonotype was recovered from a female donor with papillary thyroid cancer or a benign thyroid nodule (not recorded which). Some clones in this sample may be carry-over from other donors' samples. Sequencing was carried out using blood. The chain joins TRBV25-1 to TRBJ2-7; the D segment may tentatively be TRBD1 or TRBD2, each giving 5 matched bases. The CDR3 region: CASSEEGREQYF. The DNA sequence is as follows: TGTGCCAGCAGTGAAGAGGGGCGCGAGCAGTACTTC.